This T cell receptor (beta chain) is from a study of blood T cells in healthy people across ages. This clonotype was observed a single time. Peripheral blood from each donor was collected in a volume of 9.5 to 10 milliliters. Each sample used at least 6 million PBMCs. Primers used in a second PCR of about 6 to 12 cycles were a sample-barcoded 5' primer and a J-beta primer mix. Every sample gave at least 3 million paired-end reads containing CDR3. Each CDR3 protein gets one entry after TCRdb re-called the 5' RACE reads with MiXCR. The table shows around 940,000 distinct CDR3 sequences, with about 53% occurring only once. The source material was blood. The sequence came from a woman aged 55-70 years in good health.

This CDR3 reads CSARGGGANEQFF. CDR3 bases: TGCAGTGCGAGGGGGGGTGGGGCAAATGAGCAGTTCTTC. The chain combines TRBV20-1 with TRBJ2-1, with a possible D match to TRBD2 (7 bases). CDR1 DFQATT and CDR2 SNEGSKA come from the germline V gene (reference sequence). The CDR3 is made up of 13 amino acids. V lost 6 bases to trimming and J lost 7 bases, with 16 bases between them.